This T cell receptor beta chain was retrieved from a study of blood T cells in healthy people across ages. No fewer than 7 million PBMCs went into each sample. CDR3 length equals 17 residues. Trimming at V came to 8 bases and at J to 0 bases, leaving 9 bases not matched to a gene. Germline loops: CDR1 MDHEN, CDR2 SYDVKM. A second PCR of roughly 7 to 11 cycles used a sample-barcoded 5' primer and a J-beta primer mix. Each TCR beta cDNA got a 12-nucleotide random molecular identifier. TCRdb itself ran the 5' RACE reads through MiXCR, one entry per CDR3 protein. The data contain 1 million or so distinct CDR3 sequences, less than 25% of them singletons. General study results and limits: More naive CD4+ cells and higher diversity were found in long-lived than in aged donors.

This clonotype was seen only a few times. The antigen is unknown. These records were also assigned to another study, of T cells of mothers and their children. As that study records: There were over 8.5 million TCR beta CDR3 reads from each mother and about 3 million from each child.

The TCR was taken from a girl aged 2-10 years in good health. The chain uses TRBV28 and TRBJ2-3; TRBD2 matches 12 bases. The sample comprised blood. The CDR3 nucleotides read TGTGCCAGCGCCAGACTAGCGGGAGTTTCTAGCACAGATACGCAGTATTTT. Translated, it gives CASARLAGVSSTDTQYF.